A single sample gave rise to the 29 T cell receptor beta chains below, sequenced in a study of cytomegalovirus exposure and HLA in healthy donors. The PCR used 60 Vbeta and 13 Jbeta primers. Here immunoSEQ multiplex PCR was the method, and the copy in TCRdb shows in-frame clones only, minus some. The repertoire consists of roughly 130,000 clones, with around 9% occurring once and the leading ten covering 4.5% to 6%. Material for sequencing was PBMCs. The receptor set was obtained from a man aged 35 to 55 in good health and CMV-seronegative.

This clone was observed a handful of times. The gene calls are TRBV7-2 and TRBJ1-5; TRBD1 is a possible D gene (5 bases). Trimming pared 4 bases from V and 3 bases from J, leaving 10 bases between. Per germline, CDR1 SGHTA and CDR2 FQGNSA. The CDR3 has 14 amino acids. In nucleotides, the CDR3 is TGTGCCAGCAGCTCCGGGGGTGTCAATCAGCCCCAGCATTTT. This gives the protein CASSSGGVNQPQHF.

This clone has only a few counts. The DNA for the CDR3 is TGCGCCAGCAGCCCGGACAGGGTTCACGAGCAGTACTTC. This sequence encodes CASSPDRVHEQYF. The chain combines TRBV5-1 with TRBJ2-7; TRBD1 agrees at 8 bases. Germline CDR1 is SGHRS and CDR2 is YFSETQ. The CDR3 has 13 amino acids. V lost 4 bases and J lost 5; bases outside the gene matches: 5.

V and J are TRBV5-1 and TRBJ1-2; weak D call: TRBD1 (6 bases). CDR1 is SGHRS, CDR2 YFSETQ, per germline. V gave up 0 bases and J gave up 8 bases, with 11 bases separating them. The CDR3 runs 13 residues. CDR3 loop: CASSLDRVAGYTF. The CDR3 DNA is TGCGCCAGCAGCTTGGACAGGGTGGCCGGCTACACCTTC.

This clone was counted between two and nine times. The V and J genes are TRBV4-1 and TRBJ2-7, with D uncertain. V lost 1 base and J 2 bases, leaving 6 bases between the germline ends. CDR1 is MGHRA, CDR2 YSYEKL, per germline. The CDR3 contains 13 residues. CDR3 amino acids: CASSQVQTYEQYF. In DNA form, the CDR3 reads TGCGCCAGCAGCCAAGTACAGACCTACGAGCAGTACTTC.

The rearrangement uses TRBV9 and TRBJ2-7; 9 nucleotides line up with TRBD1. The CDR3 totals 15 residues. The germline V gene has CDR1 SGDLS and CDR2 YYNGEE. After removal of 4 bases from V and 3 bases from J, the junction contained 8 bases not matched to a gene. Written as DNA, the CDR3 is TGTGCCAGCAGCTTAAGCGGGGACAGGGTCTACGAGCAGTACTTC. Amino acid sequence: CASSLSGDRVYEQYF.

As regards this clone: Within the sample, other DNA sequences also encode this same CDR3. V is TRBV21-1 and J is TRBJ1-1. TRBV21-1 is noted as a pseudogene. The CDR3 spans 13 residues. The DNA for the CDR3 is TGCGCCAGCAGCCCGGGGAGGCGGACTGAAGCTTTCTTT. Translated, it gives CASSPGRRTEAFF.

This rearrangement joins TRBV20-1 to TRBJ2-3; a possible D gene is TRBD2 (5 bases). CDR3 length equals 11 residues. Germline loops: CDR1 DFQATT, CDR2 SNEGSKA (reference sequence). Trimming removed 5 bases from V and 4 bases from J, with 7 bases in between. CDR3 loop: CSAERSDTQYF. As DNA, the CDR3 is TGCAGTGCTGAGCGGTCAGATACGCAGTATTTT.

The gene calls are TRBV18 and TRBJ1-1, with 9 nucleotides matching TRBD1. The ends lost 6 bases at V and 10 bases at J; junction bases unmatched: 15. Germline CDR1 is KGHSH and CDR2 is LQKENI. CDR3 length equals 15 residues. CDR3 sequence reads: CASSAPTGGPLVAFF. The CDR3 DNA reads TGTGCCAGCTCGGCCCCGACAGGGGGGCCCTTGGTAGCTTTCTTT.

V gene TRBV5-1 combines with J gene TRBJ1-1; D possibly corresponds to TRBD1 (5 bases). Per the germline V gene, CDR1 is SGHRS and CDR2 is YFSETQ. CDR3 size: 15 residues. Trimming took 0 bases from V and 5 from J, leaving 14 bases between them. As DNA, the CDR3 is TGCGCCAGCAGCTTGGGGGGCGTAGATCTTACTGAAGCTTTCTTT. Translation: CASSLGGVDLTEAFF. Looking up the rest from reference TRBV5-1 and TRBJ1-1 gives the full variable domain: KAGVTQTPRYLIKTRGQQVTLSCSPISGHRSVSWYQQTPGQGLQFLFEYFSETQRNKGNFPGRFSGRQFSNSRSEMNVSTLELGDSALYLCASSLGGVDLTEAFFGQGTRLTVV.

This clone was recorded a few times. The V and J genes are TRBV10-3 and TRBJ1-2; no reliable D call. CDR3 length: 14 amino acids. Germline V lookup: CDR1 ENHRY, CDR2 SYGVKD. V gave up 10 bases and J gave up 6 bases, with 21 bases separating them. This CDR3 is CATTPGNYKHGYTF. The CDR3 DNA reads TGTGCCACCACCCCCGGGAACTATAAACATGGCTACACCTTC.

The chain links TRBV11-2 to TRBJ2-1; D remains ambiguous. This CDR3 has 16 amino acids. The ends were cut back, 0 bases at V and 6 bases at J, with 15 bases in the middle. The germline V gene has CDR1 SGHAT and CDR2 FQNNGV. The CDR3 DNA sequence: TGTGCCAGCAGCTTAGATCTTAGACACAGCCGCAATGAGCAGTTCTTC. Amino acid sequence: CASSLDLRHSRNEQFF.

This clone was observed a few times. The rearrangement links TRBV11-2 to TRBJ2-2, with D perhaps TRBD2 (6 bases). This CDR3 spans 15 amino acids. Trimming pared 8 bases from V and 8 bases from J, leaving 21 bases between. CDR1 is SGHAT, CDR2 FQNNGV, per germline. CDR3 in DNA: TGTGCCAGCCTCAAAGGAGCGGGTACCACAGGGGAGCTGTTTTTT. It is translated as CASLKGAGTTGELFF.

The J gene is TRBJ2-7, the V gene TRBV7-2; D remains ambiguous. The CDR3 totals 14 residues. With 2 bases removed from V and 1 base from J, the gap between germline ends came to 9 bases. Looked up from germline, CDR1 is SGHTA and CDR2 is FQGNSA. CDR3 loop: CASSLLDGSYEQYF. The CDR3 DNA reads TGTGCCAGCAGCTTACTAGACGGATCCTACGAGCAGTACTTC.

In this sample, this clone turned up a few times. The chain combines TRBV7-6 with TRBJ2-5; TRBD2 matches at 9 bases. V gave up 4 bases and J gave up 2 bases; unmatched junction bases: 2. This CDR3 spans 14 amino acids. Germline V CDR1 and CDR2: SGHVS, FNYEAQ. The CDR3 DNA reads TGTGCCAGCAGCTATAGCGGGGGACAAGAGACCCAGTACTTC. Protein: CASSYSGGQETQYF.

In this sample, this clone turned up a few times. CDR3 sequence reads: CASSQDWRDGPYGYTF. CDR3 DNA: TGCGCCAGCAGCCAAGACTGGAGGGACGGTCCATATGGCTACACCTTC. The chain employs TRBV4-3 and TRBJ1-2; D possibly corresponds to TRBD1 (5 bases). The CDR3 runs to 16 residues. In germline, CDR1 is LGHNA, CDR2 YSLEER. Trimming shortened V by 0 bases and J by 5 bases, and 16 bases separated the two germline ends.

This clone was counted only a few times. The CDR3 reads CASSLGGQGAHTIYF. The CDR3 DNA is TGTGCCAGCAGCTTAGGGGGACAGGGGGCACACACCATATATTTT. V is TRBV11-2 and J is TRBJ1-3; 12 positions match TRBD1. The CDR3 is 15 amino acids. Trimming took 1 base from V and 8 from J; bases not matched to a gene: 3. Germline V gene data show CDR1 as SGHAT and CDR2 as FQNNGV. Full variable domain (outside the CDR3, taken from reference TRBV11-2 and TRBJ1-3): EAGVAQSPRYKIIEKRQSVAFWCNPISGHATLYWYQQILGQGPKLLIQFQNNGVVDDSQLPKDRFSAERLKGVDSTLKIQPAKLEDSAVYLCASSLGGQGAHTIYFGEGSWLTVV.

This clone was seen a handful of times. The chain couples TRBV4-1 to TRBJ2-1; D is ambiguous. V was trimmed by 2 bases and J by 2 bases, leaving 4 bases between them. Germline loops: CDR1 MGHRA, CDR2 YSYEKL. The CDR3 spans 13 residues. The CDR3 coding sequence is TGCGCCAGCAGCCAATCAACCTACAATGAGCAGTTCTTC. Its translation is CASSQSTYNEQFF.

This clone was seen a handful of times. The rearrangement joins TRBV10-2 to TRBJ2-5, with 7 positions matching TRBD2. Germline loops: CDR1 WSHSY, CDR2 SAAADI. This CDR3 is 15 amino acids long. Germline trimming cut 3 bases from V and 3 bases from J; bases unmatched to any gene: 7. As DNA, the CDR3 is TGCGCCAGCAGTGAACTAGCGTCGGGAAAAGAGACCCAGTACTTC. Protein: CASSELASGKETQYF.

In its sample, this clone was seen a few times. The CDR3 region is CASSVVSGGADTQYF. CDR3 nucleotides: TGTGCCAGCAGCGTAGTCAGCGGGGGGGCAGATACGCAGTATTTT. The chain has TRBV9 and TRBJ2-3; TRBD2 aligns across 10 bases. The CDR3 runs to 15 residues. Germline V gene lookup returns CDR1 SGDLS and CDR2 YYNGEE. The trim removed 0 bases at V and 4 bases at J, leaving 2 bases unmatched.

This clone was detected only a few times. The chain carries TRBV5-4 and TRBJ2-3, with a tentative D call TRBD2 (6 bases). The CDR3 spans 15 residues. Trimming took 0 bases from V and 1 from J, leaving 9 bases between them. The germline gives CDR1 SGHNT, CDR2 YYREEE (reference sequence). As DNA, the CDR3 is TGTGCCAGCAGCTTGGCGGCTAGCGGCACAGATACGCAGTATTTT. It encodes CASSLAASGTDTQYF.

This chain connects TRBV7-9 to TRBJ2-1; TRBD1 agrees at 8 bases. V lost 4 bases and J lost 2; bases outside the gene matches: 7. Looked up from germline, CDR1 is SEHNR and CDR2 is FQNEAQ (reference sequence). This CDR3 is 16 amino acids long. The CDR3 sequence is CASSSSQGAPYNEQFF. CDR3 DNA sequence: TGTGCCAGCAGCTCCTCCCAGGGGGCCCCCTACAATGAGCAGTTCTTC.

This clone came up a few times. The CDR3 DNA reads TGTGCCAGCAGTTTCGGGACAGGGGGCAACACCTATAATTCACCCCTCCACTTT. It yields the protein CASSFGTGGNTYNSPLHF. The chain has TRBV27 and TRBJ1-6, with TRBD1 matching 12 bases. The CDR3 covers 18 residues. V dropped 3 bases and J dropped 2; count of bases not matched to a gene: 5. In germline, CDR1 is MNHEY, CDR2 SMNVEV (reference sequence).

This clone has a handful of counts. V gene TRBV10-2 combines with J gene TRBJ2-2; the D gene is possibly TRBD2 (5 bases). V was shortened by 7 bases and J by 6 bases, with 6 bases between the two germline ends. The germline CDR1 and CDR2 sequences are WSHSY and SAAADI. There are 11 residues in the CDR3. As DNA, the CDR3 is TGCGCCAGCACTAGCCCCGGGGAGCTGTTTTTT. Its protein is CASTSPGELFF.

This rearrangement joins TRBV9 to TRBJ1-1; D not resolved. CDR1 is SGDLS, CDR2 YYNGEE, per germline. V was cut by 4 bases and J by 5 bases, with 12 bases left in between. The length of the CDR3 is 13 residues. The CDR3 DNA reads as TGTGCCAGCAGCACCTGGACGGGGACTGAAGCTTTCTTT. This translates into CASSTWTGTEAFF.

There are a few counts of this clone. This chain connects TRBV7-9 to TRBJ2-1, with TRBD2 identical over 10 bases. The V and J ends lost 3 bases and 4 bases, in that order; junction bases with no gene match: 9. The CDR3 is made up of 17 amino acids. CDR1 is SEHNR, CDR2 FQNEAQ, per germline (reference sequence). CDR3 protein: CASSFSGGTPEYNEQFF. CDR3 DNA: TGTGCCAGCAGCTTTAGCGGGGGGACTCCTGAATACAATGAGCAGTTCTTC.

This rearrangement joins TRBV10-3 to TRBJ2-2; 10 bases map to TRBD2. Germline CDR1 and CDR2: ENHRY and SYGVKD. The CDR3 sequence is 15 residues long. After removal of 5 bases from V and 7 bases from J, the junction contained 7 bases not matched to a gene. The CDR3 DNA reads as TGTGCCATCAGTCCAGCTAGCGGGGGCGGCGGGGAGCTGTTTTTT. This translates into CAISPASGGGGELFF.

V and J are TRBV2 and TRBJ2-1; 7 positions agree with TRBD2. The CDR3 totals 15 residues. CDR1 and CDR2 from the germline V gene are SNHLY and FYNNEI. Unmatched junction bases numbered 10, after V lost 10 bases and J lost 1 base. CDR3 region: CATRGQGGSYNEQFF. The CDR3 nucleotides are TGTGCCACCCGCGGGCAGGGAGGGTCCTACAATGAGCAGTTCTTC.

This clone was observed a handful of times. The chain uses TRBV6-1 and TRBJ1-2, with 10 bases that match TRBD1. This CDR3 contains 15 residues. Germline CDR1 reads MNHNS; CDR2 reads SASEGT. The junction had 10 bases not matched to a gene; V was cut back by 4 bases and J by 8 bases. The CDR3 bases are TGTGCCAGCAGTGGAGGAGGACAGGGGGAGCACGGCTACACCTTC. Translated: CASSGGGQGEHGYTF.

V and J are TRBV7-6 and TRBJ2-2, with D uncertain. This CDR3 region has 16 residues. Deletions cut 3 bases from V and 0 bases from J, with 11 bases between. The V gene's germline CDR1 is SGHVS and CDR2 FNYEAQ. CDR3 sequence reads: CASSFLAVANTGELFF. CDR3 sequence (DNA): TGTGCCAGCAGCTTCTTGGCGGTGGCGAACACCGGGGAGCTGTTTTTT.